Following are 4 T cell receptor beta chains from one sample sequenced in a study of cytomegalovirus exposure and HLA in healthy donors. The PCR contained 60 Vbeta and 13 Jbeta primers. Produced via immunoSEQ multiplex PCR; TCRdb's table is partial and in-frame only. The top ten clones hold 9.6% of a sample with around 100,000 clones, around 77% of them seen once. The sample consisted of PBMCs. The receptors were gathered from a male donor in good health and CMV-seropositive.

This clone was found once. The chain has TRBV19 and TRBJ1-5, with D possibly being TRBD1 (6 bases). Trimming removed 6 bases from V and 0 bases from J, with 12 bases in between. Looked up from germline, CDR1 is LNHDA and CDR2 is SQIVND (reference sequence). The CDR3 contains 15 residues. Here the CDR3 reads CASRGQAYSNQPQHF. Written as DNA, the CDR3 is TGTGCCAGTAGGGGACAAGCTTATAGCAATCAGCCCCAGCATTTT. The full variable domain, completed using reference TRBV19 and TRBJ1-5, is DGGITQSPKYLFRKEGQNVTLSCEQNLNHDAMYWYRQDPGQGLRLIYYSQIVNDFQKGDIAEGYSVSREKKESFPLTVTSAQKNPTAFYLCASRGQAYSNQPQHFGDGTRLSIL.

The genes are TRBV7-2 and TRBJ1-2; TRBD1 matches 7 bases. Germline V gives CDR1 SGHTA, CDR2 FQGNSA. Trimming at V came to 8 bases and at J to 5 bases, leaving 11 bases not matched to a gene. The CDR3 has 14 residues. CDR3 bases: TGTGCCAGCTCCGCCAGCGCGACAGGGTATGGCTACACCTTC. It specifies CASSASATGYGYTF. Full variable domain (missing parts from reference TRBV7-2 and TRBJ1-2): GAGVSQSPSNKVTEKGKDVELRCDPISGHTALYWYRQSLGQGLEFLIYFQGNSAPDKSGLPSDRFSAERTGGSVSTLTIQRTQQEDSAVYLCASSASATGYGYTFGSGTRLTVV.

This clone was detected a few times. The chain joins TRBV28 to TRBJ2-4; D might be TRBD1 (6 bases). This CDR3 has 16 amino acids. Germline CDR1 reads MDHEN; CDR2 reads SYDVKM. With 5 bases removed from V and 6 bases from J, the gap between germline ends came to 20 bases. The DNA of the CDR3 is TGTGCCAGCAGTGAACCTACAGGGTTCCCCGGAAACATTCAGTACTTC. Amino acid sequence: CASSEPTGFPGNIQYF.

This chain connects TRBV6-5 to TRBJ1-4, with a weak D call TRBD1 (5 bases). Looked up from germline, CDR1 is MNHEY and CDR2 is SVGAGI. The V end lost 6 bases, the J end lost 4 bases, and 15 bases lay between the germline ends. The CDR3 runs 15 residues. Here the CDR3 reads CASRTVAGVNEKLFF. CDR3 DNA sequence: TGTGCCAGCAGGACCGTAGCGGGGGTTAATGAAAAACTGTTTTTT.